This T cell receptor beta chain originates from a study of read filtering for tumor transcriptome and immune sequencing. At least ten counts were recorded for this clonotype. The CDR3 is 13 residues long. Trimming left V 1 base short and J 4 bases short, with 7 bases between. Germline-derived CDR1 and CDR2 are SNHLY and FYNNEI. The library was built from about 400 ng RNA with molecular barcoded adaptors for alpha/delta and beta/gamma chains. Each CDR3 protein is one row after TCRdb ran MiXCR on the reads. The sample includes roughly 90,000 distinct CDR3 sequences, approximately 13% of them seen just once.

The TCR originated in a donor aged 40 or over with multiple myeloma. The sequencing sample was made of a population of CD138-negative cells sorted from bone marrow. The gene calls are TRBV2 and TRBJ1-2; D not certain. The CDR3 loop is CASSEGGVYGYTF. The CDR3, as DNA: TGTGCCAGCAGTGAAGGGGGAGTCTATGGCTACACCTTC.